Below are 27 T cell receptor beta chains sequenced from a single sample in a study of early stage breast cancer tumors (dated by TCRdb to the late 2010s). Receptors were amplified or captured by the immunoSEQ multiplex PCR assay. The clones in this table, taken by TCRdb from immuneACCESS, are in-frame only. Not every clone is retained; where verified, under half of the shortfall comes from an unresolved V gene, and the cause of the rest is unknown. The sample data list 50,000 to 65,000 clones, and under 95% of these were observed just once. The ten biggest clones cover roughly 5% of the sample. The sample taken for sequencing was blood. The receptors derive from a person aged 70 to 79 with breast cancer.

This clone appeared a single time. The chain joins TRBV28 to TRBJ2-1, with 10 bases matching TRBD2. Germline V gene sequence: CDR1 MDHEN, CDR2 SYDVKM. CDR3 length: 16 residues. Trimming took 6 bases from V and 5 from J; bases not matched to a gene: 10. CDR3 amino acids: CASRAEAGGHHNEQFF. The CDR3 DNA sequence: TGTGCCAGCAGGGCCGAAGCGGGAGGGCACCACAATGAGCAGTTCTTC.

This rearrangement joins TRBV7-9 to TRBJ1-6; no clear D gene. CDR1 and CDR2 from the germline V gene are SEHNR and FQNEAQ (reference sequence). CDR3 size: 16 residues. V was shortened by 5 bases and J by 4 bases, with 15 bases between the two germline ends. The CDR3 is CASSPGGAPYNSPLHF. The CDR3 DNA sequence: TGTGCCAGCAGCCCCGGCGGAGCTCCTTATAATTCACCCCTCCACTTT.

The chain links TRBV9 to TRBJ2-7, with 9 bases that match TRBD2. With 4 bases clipped from V and 3 bases from J, the junction kept 5 bases outside the gene matches. Germline V lookup: CDR1 SGDLS, CDR2 YYNGEE. There are 14 residues in the CDR3. The CDR3 DNA is TGTGCCAGCAGCCAGACTAGCGGTTTCTACGAGCAGTACTTC. Translated: CASSQTSGFYEQYF.

The V and J genes are TRBV2 and TRBJ2-6, with a tentative D call TRBD1 (6 bases). The CDR3 loop spans 16 amino acids. Trimming removed 3 bases at V and 2 bases at J, with 11 bases between. Looked up from germline, CDR1 is SNHLY and CDR2 is FYNNEI. The CDR3 nucleotides read TGTGCCAGCAGTGACATACAGGGAGCTGGGGCCAACGTCCTGACTTTC. It codes for CASSDIQGAGANVLTF.

This clone came up once. V gene TRBV4-1 combines with J gene TRBJ1-5; 7 nucleotides match TRBD1. The CDR3 sequence is 15 residues long. Germline V gives CDR1 MGHRA, CDR2 YSYEKL. The junction had 10 bases not matched to a gene; V was cut back by 2 bases and J by 9 bases. CDR3 residues: CASSQPLTGRPPQHF. DNA of the CDR3: TGCGCCAGCAGCCAACCCTTGACAGGGAGGCCGCCCCAGCATTTT.

The chain combines TRBV10-3 with TRBJ1-2; D ambiguous. The CDR3 is made up of 17 amino acids. V lost 0 bases, J lost 0 bases, and 14 bases lay in between. Germline-derived CDR1 and CDR2 are ENHRY and SYGVKD. This chain's CDR3 is CAISESIHPGTNYGYTF. The CDR3 DNA is TGTGCCATCAGTGAGTCGATTCACCCGGGGACTAACTATGGCTACACCTTC.

This clone has just one count. V and J are TRBV7-2 and TRBJ2-5; D unclear. Germline V gene lookup returns CDR1 SGHTA and CDR2 FQGNSA. V lost 3 bases and J lost 3, with 14 bases in between. The CDR3 has 15 residues. The CDR3 DNA reads TGTGCCAGCAGCTTTTTCGGATCAGGTGAAGAGACCCAGTACTTC. Residues: CASSFFGSGEETQYF.

The chain employs TRBV21-1 and TRBJ1-2. TRBV21-1 is a pseudogene segment. The CDR3 covers 13 residues. CDR3 amino acids: CASSYRSGRGYTF. The CDR3 bases are TGTGCCAGCAGCTACCGGTCGGGGAGGGGCTACACCTTC.

The genes are TRBV21-1 and TRBJ2-7; the table gives TRBD1 as D, unverified against the DNA. TRBV21-1 is listed as a pseudogene. This CDR3 has 18 amino acids. The CDR3 here is CASSKEGHRVPLFYEQYF. CDR3 coding DNA: TGTGCCAGCAGCAAAGAGGGCCACAGGGTCCCTCTTTTTTACGAGCAGTACTTC.

The CDR3, as DNA: TGTGCCAGCTCACCACCGGCCCCCCCCGCCGAGCAGTACTTC. It specifies CASSPPAPPAEQYF. The V call is TRBV18, the J call TRBJ2-7; no definite D call. Germline values: CDR1 KGHSH, CDR2 LQKENI. The CDR3 is 14 amino acids. V was pared by 0 bases and J by 6 bases, with 12 bases between.

V gene TRBV30 combines with J gene TRBJ2-3, with 7 bases matching TRBD2. V trimming: 1 base; J trimming: 1 base; junction bases outside the gene matches: 5. The CDR3 length is 15 residues. Germline V gives CDR1 GTSNPN, CDR2 SVGIG (reference sequence). Here the CDR3 reads CAWSAPRGGTDTQYF. CDR3 nucleotides: TGTGCCTGGAGTGCTCCTCGGGGGGGCACAGATACGCAGTATTTT.

The genes are TRBV2 and TRBJ2-4; 12 bases are shared with TRBD1. The CDR3 is 17 amino acids. V shed 9 bases, J shed 3 bases, and the junction held 12 bases outside the gene matches. Germline V CDR1 and CDR2: SNHLY, FYNNEI. CDR3 bases: TGTGCCAGGGGGGACAGGGGGCGCCCCCTAGACAAAAACATTCAGTACTTC. Protein sequence: CARGDRGRPLDKNIQYF.

J is TRBJ2-1 and V is TRBV4-3; 8 bases match TRBD1. Germline lookup yields CDR1 LGHNA and CDR2 YSLEER. The junction had 15 bases not matched to a gene; V was cut back by 0 bases and J by 5 bases. This CDR3 region has 19 residues. The CDR3 reads CASSQDFVVPGGANNEQFF. The CDR3 DNA is TGCGCCAGCAGCCAAGATTTTGTGGTGCCAGGGGGCGCAAACAATGAGCAGTTCTTC.

The rearrangement links TRBV7-3 to TRBJ2-3; 9 nucleotides align to TRBD1. Germline V gene lookup returns CDR1 SGHTA and CDR2 FQGTGA. J gave up 7 bases and V 3 bases, and 5 bases lay outside the gene matches. The CDR3 sequence is 14 residues long. In DNA form, the CDR3 reads TGTGCCAGCAGCTTGGACAGGGGACAGAATACGCAGTATTTT. Translation gives CASSLDRGQNTQYF.

The V gene is TRBV7-9, the J gene TRBJ1-1, with D unresolved. The CDR3 runs to 13 residues. The ends were cut back, 1 base at V and 6 bases at J, with 9 bases in the middle. CDR1 is SEHNR and CDR2 is FQNEAQ in the germline V gene (reference sequence). The CDR3 region has the DNA TGTGCCAGCAGCTTAGGTCTCGCAGCTGAAGCTTTCTTT. The encoded protein is CASSLGLAAEAFF.

The chain employs TRBV20-1 and TRBJ2-4; D is ambiguous. The CDR3 covers 10 residues. Trimming pared 2 bases from V and 6 bases from J, leaving 2 bases between. Germline values: CDR1 DFQATT, CDR2 SNEGSKA (reference sequence). The CDR3 nucleotides read TGCAGTGCTAGACTAAACATTCAGTACTTC. Translating gives CSARLNIQYF.

This chain connects TRBV23-1 to TRBJ2-2; D is perhaps TRBD2 (6 bases). TRBV23-1 is filed as an ORF, its function uncertain. Trimming shortened V by 0 bases and J by 7 bases, and 27 bases separated the two germline ends. The length of the CDR3 is 20 residues. The DNA of the CDR3 is TGCGCCAGCAGTCAATCGGACAAAAATGCGGGAAGGCTTGGTGGCGGGGAGCTGTTTTTT. The encoded protein is CASSQSDKNAGRLGGGELFF.

The chain has TRBV2 and TRBJ2-7, with D maybe TRBD2 (6 bases). Trimming took off 8 bases at V and 3 bases at J, with 8 bases between the two ends. CDR3 length equals 11 residues. CDR1 and CDR2 from the germline V gene are SNHLY and FYNNEI. CDR3 amino acids: CASGGFYEQYF. DNA for the CDR3: TGTGCCAGCGGGGGGTTCTACGAGCAGTACTTC.

The V gene is TRBV10-1, the J gene TRBJ2-3; D gene uncertain. Germline loops: CDR1 WNHNN, CDR2 SYGVQD (reference sequence). The CDR3 sequence is 12 residues long. Trimming removed 4 bases from V and 4 bases from J, with 6 bases in between. DNA of the CDR3: TGCGCCAGCAGTGGGAGTTCAGATACGCAGTATTTT. Its translation: CASSGSSDTQYF.

The sample holds a few counts of this clone. The chain carries TRBV4-2 and TRBJ1-2; D gene uncertain. Germline V gene data show CDR1 as LGHNA and CDR2 as YNFKEQ. The ends were cut back, 1 base at V and 8 bases at J, with 20 bases in the middle. The CDR3 is 16 amino acids. CDR3 loop: CASSQVSNGRPGGYTF. The CDR3 DNA reads as TGTGCCAGCAGCCAAGTTTCCAACGGGCGCCCGGGAGGCTACACCTTC.

This sequence joins TRBV11-2 and TRBJ2-5; 8 nucleotides agree with TRBD1. V was clipped by 1 base and J by 5 bases; unmatched bases: 6. Germline V gene lookup returns CDR1 SGHAT and CDR2 FQNNGV. This CDR3 comprises 15 residues. The CDR3 reads CASSLGTGLLETQYF. CDR3 nucleotide sequence: TGTGCCAGCAGCTTAGGGACAGGGCTTTTGGAGACCCAGTACTTC.

The rearrangement links TRBV6-1 to TRBJ1-3, with TRBD1 matching over 10 bases. After removal of 4 bases from V and 5 bases from J, the junction contained 8 bases not matched to a gene. CDR1 MNHNS and CDR2 SASEGT come from the germline V gene. The CDR3 covers 16 residues. The CDR3 DNA is TGTGCCAGCAGTGTTACGGGACAGGGGATAAGAAACACCATATATTTT. This gives the protein CASSVTGQGIRNTIYF.

The chain couples TRBV2 to TRBJ1-5; 7 nucleotides agree with TRBD1. This CDR3 comprises 17 residues. Germline-derived CDR1 and CDR2 are SNHLY and FYNNEI. The ends lost 6 bases at V and 4 bases at J; junction bases unmatched: 15. CDR3 nucleotide sequence: TGTGCCAGCAGAGGGGGCGGCAGGGTATTGAGAAATCAGCCCCAGCATTTT. Translation gives CASRGGGRVLRNQPQHF.

The gene calls are TRBV18 and TRBJ2-5, with 9 nucleotides matching TRBD1. The CDR3 runs to 18 residues. Germline V lookup: CDR1 KGHSH, CDR2 LQKENI. Trimming removed 3 bases from V and 2 bases from J; junction bases left unmatched: 13. The CDR3 sequence: CASSPGVTGGSGQETQYF. CDR3 bases: TGTGCCAGCTCACCGGGGGTTACAGGGGGCAGCGGACAAGAGACCCAGTACTTC.

The chain carries TRBV5-8 and TRBJ2-1; no clear D gene. The CDR3 contains 12 residues. Germline loops: CDR1 SGHTS, CDR2 YDEGEE. V gave up 2 bases and J gave up 9 bases, with 9 bases separating them. CDR3 DNA sequence: TGTGCCAGCAGCTTTGGAAGCGTTGAGCAGTTCTTC. Translation gives CASSFGSVEQFF.

The chain joins TRBV27 to TRBJ2-3; D perhaps matches TRBD2 (6 bases). Trimming took 2 bases from V and 4 from J, leaving 16 bases between them. CDR1 is MNHEY and CDR2 is SMNVEV in the germline V gene (reference sequence). The CDR3 covers 16 residues. Here the CDR3 reads CASSLGSYPSADTQYF. CDR3 DNA sequence: TGTGCCAGCAGTTTAGGGTCCTACCCTAGCGCAGATACGCAGTATTTT.

This chain joins TRBV29-1 and TRBJ1-2; TRBD1 agrees at 7 bases. Germline V gene data show CDR1 as SQVTM and CDR2 as ANQGSEA. With 6 bases clipped from V and 0 bases from J, the junction kept 7 bases outside the gene matches. This CDR3 has 14 residues. The CDR3 reads CSVGKTGSNYGYTF. The DNA of the CDR3 is TGCAGCGTGGGCAAGACAGGGTCTAACTATGGCTACACCTTC.